The 6 T cell receptor beta chains below all came from one sample that was sequenced in a study of regulatory T cells in long-lasting Graves disease. The TCR beta library used iRepertoire HTBI primers with Arm-PCR amplification of CDR3. TCRdb reprocessed the multiplex PCR reads via MiXCR and lists one record per CDR3 protein. The sample contains 600,000 to 850,000 distinct CDR3 sequences, 25% to 35% of which appear only once. Time point indicated: persistent/refractory GD, antithyroid drugs over 5 years with positive TRAb. TCR sequences were obtained from RNA taken from PBMCs. The source was peripheral blood mononuclear cells (PBMCs), collected when the disease was refractory, from a patient treated with antithyroid drugs. Every receptor here comes from a female donor with Graves disease.

The chain employs TRBV2 and TRBJ2-2; 10 bases map to TRBD1. Germline V gene data show CDR1 as SNHLY and CDR2 as FYNNEI. V lost 5 bases, J lost 3 bases, and 3 bases stayed unmatched. This CDR3 is 15 amino acids long. The DNA of the CDR3 is TGTGCCAGCAGTTCCGGGACAGGGGACACCGGGGAGCTGTTTTTT. Its protein is CASSSGTGDTGELFF.

This clonotype was seen a few times. V usage is TRBV6-1 and J usage is TRBJ2-7; D is perhaps TRBD1 or TRBD2 (5 bases each). The CDR3 extends over 13 amino acids. Germline loops: CDR1 MNHNS, CDR2 SASEGT. Trimming removed 5 bases at V and 5 bases at J, with 13 bases between. CDR3 residues: CASSRDPQDEQYF. CDR3 coding DNA: TGTGCCAGCAGTAGGGACCCGCAAGACGAGCAGTACTTC.

This chain links TRBV19 with TRBJ1-5; 9 bases align to TRBD1. Germline V CDR1 and CDR2: LNHDA, SQIVND (reference sequence). The V and J ends lost 4 bases and 6 bases, in that order; junction bases with no gene match: 10. The CDR3 is made up of 16 amino acids. The CDR3, as DNA: TGTGCCAGTAGTAGCGCGGGGACAGGGATCATTCAGCCCCAGCATTTT. This sequence encodes CASSSAGTGIIQPQHF.

This chain joins TRBV6-1 and TRBJ2-5; D gene unclear. The CDR3 loop spans 17 amino acids. The germline CDR1 and CDR2 sequences are MNHNS and SASEGT. The V end was cut by 7 bases, the J end by 5 bases, with 26 bases between. The CDR3 region is CASIRTPYNQVGETQYF. In nucleotides, the CDR3 is TGTGCCAGCATTAGAACCCCGTACAATCAAGTGGGGGAGACCCAGTACTTC.

Only a few counts were recorded for this clonotype. The J gene is TRBJ2-7, the V gene TRBV6-1; D gene uncertain. Per germline, CDR1 MNHNS and CDR2 SASEGT. The CDR3 is 14 residues long. Trimming cost V 2 bases and J 1 base, with 9 bases left between them. This CDR3 reads CASSEFTESYEQYF. As DNA, the CDR3 is TGTGCCAGCAGTGAATTTACAGAATCCTACGAGCAGTACTTC.

The gene calls are TRBV7-9 and TRBJ1-6, with D uncertain. Trimming took off 6 bases at V and 6 bases at J, with 6 bases between the two ends. This CDR3 is 12 amino acids long. The germline CDR1 and CDR2 sequences are SEHNR and FQNEAQ (reference sequence). CDR3 residues: CASRSTNSPLHF. In DNA, the CDR3 is TGTGCCAGCAGGAGCACTAATTCACCCCTCCACTTT.